The text below deals with one TCR beta chain. Method: immunoSEQ multiplex PCR; TCRdb's copy keeps in-frame clones and lacks some. The table lists approximately 120,000 clones, 58% of them singletons, with approximately 35% in the top ten. This sample was taken from a study of cytotoxic CD8 clonotypes in ibrutinib-treated CLL. Germline CDR1 reads MNHNS; CDR2 reads SASEGT. The CDR3 contains 15 residues. The germline V and J ends were trimmed by 5 bases and 1 base, with 14 bases remaining between them. Sample: PBMCs, taken after 24 months of ibrutinib treatment. The chain is built from TRBV6-1 and TRBJ1-1; possible D gene TRBD1, 6 bases. The receptor comes from a human donor with chronic lymphocytic leukemia. In DNA, the CDR3 is TGTGCCAGCAGTCCCGGTCCGGACAGGAACACTGAAGCTTTCTTT. This sequence encodes CASSPGPDRNTEAFF.